The T cell receptor beta chain under discussion was sequenced for a study of metastatic and nonmetastatic thyroid tumors. No patient had received any treatment before thyroid surgery. CDR3 length equals 14 residues. V lost 0 bases to trimming and J lost 1 base, with 6 bases between them. Germline loops: CDR1 LNHNV, CDR2 YYDKDF (reference sequence). TCRdb recomputed clones from the PCR reads via MiXCR. Here the sample spans 34,000 or so clones, around 19% being singletons. In its sample, this clone is medium-sized (0.01 to 0.1%). The TCR originated in a female donor with papillary thyroid cancer or a benign thyroid nodule (not recorded which). Some clones in this sample may be carry-over from other donors' samples. V gene TRBV15 combines with J gene TRBJ2-5; no clear D gene. The sample consisted of blood. The CDR3 DNA reads as TGTGCCACCAGCAGAGATAGCTCCCAAGAGACCCAGTACTTC. This gives the protein CATSRDSSQETQYF.